This T cell receptor (beta chain) was found in a study of identical twins. General study results and limits: A partial confounding effect on zero-insertion analyses could come from invariant MAIT and iNKT cells. Clonotypes of the beta chain that were abundant in cord blood carried fewer insertions (memory repertoires showed none).

Germline loops: CDR1 WSHSY, CDR2 SAAADI. The CDR3 sequence is 14 residues long. Concerning this clonotype itself: What it binds is not known. The junction does not match germline at one end; this may be a read error.

TCRdb analysed the 5' RACE reads with MiXCR anew, one entry per CDR3 protein. This sample carries 600,000 to 700,000 distinct CDR3 sequences, less than 25% of them seen once, and the ten largest clones take around 4.5%. The same data also went into a second study, on T cells expressing NK-cell markers. That work contributes: With an anti-gamma-delta TCR antibody, sorting in several experiments was kept to alpha-beta TCR T cells. The CD3+CD56-NKG2C+ fraction of a few donors was also led by these clonotypes.

The sample was PBMCs. The chain joins TRBV10-2 to TRBJ2-1; TRBD2 agrees at 10 bases. The receptor was isolated from a woman aged 18-29 years in good health. The CDR3 reads CASSLAGDLNEQLF. The DNA of the CDR3 is TGCGCCAGCAGTCTAGCGGGAGATTTGAATGAGCAGCTCTTC.